The next 32 T cell receptor beta chains were all read from a single sample in a study of blood T cell repertoires in COVID-19. Profiling relied on immunoSEQ multiplex PCR, and the TCRdb table lists in-frame clones only, not all of them. The top ten hold about an eighth of the sample, which has some 250,000 clones, about 86% seen once. The material sequenced was peripheral blood. These receptor sequences come from a woman in her thirties with COVID-19, enrolled during active disease.

The chain recombines TRBV6-5 with TRBJ1-2; weak D call: TRBD1 (5 bases). Germline loops: CDR1 MNHEY, CDR2 SVGAGI. The CDR3 contains 15 residues. V lost 5 bases and J 4 bases, leaving 17 bases between the germline ends. The CDR3 loop is CASSTNRIGPYGYTF. CDR3 DNA sequence: TGTGCCAGCAGTACCAACAGGATAGGACCCTATGGCTACACCTTC.

This clone came up many times. V usage is TRBV2 and J usage is TRBJ1-2; the D gene is possibly TRBD1 (5 bases). This CDR3 has 18 amino acids. V shed 8 bases and J shed 1 base, with 26 bases lying between them. The V gene's germline CDR1 is SNHLY and CDR2 FYNNEI. CDR3 in amino acids: CASDSPRDFTIGNYGYTF. The DNA of the CDR3 is TGTGCCAGCGATTCCCCACGGGACTTTACTATTGGTAACTATGGCTACACCTTC.

This clone was seen just once. This chain connects TRBV7-9 to TRBJ2-2; TRBD2 matches at 9 bases. The germline CDR1 and CDR2 sequences are SEHNR and FQNEAQ (reference sequence). V was clipped by 3 bases and J by 4 bases; unmatched bases: 6. This CDR3 region has 16 residues. In nucleotides, the CDR3 is TGTGCCAGCAGCTTCCCTAGCGGGGCCTTCACCGGGGAGCTGTTTTTT. Translation: CASSFPSGAFTGELFF.

The chain recombines TRBV14 with TRBJ1-1; D is unclear. The CDR3 has 17 amino acids. Germline V lookup: CDR1 SGHDN, CDR2 FVKESK. The V and J ends lost 0 bases and 0 bases respectively, with 14 bases between them. CDR3 sequence reads: CASSQDRRSGLNTEAFF. Written as DNA, the CDR3 is TGTGCCAGCAGCCAAGATCGGCGTTCGGGATTGAACACTGAAGCTTTCTTT.

The chain has TRBV27 and TRBJ2-1; 9 bases align to TRBD2. The CDR3 loop spans 14 amino acids. From germline, CDR1 is MNHEY and CDR2 SMNVEV (reference sequence). V lost 8 bases to trimming and J lost 6 bases; unmatched junction nucleotides: 8. Here the CDR3 reads CASGSGGGVNEQFF. CDR3 coding DNA: TGTGCCAGCGGTTCTGGCGGGGGGGTCAATGAGCAGTTCTTC.

V gene TRBV11-3 combines with J gene TRBJ2-3; 10 nucleotides line up with TRBD1. This CDR3 is built from 18 residues. The germline V gene encodes CDR1 SGHNT and CDR2 YENEEA. V dropped 5 bases and J dropped 4; count of bases not matched to a gene: 15. The chain's CDR3 is CASSPARPGQGKADTQYF. CDR3 DNA sequence: TGTGCCAGCAGCCCGGCTCGCCCGGGACAGGGGAAGGCAGATACGCAGTATTTT. Drawing the rest from reference TRBV11-3 and TRBJ2-3, the complete variable domain is EAGVVQSPRYKIIEKKQPVAFWCNPISGHNTLYWYLQNLGQGPELLIRYENEEAVDDSQLPKDRFSAERLKGVDSTLKIQPAELGDSAVYLCASSPARPGQGKADTQYFGPGTRLTVL.

Details on this clone: The sample has other DNA sequences that encode this CDR3 too. The chain couples TRBV5-6 to TRBJ1-2; a possible D gene is TRBD1 (5 bases). The CDR3 runs 12 residues. Trimming cost V 4 bases and J 3 bases, with 7 bases left between them. Germline CDR1 is SGHDT and CDR2 is YYEEEE. CDR3: CASSPGDYGYTF. The CDR3 DNA sequence: TGTGCCAGCAGCCCGGGGGACTATGGCTACACCTTC.

J is TRBJ2-5 and V is TRBV5-1; the D gene is possibly TRBD2 (6 bases). Germline loops: CDR1 SGHRS, CDR2 YFSETQ. The CDR3 is 15 amino acids. Trimming pared 4 bases from V and 5 bases from J, leaving 18 bases between. The CDR3 sequence: CASSPSSGVWETQYF. The CDR3 DNA reads as TGCGCCAGCAGCCCCTCGTCGGGGGTATGGGAGACCCAGTACTTC.

The chain carries TRBV7-6 and TRBJ2-5; 7 nucleotides match TRBD1. Germline loops: CDR1 SGHVS, CDR2 FNYEAQ. Trimming took 4 bases from V and 2 from J; bases not matched to a gene: 4. This CDR3 has 14 amino acids. As DNA, the CDR3 is TGTGCCAGCAGCTCGACAGGGCAGCAAGAGACCCAGTACTTC. This codes for CASSSTGQQETQYF.

This clone was counted once. The chain has TRBV6-5 and TRBJ2-3, with TRBD1 as a possible D gene (6 bases). Trimming took 10 bases from V and 2 from J, leaving 13 bases between them. Looked up from germline, CDR1 is MNHEY and CDR2 is SVGAGI. The CDR3 consists of 13 residues. CDR3 sequence (DNA): TGTGCCATCCACAGGGCCCCCACAGATACGCAGTATTTT. Translation: CAIHRAPTDTQYF.

The rearrangement links TRBV27 to TRBJ2-2; 8 bases match TRBD1. V lost 0 bases to trimming and J lost 6 bases; unmatched junction nucleotides: 6. The CDR3 loop spans 16 amino acids. Germline-derived CDR1 and CDR2 are MNHEY and SMNVEV (reference sequence). The CDR3 is CASSLSQGAVAGELFF. CDR3 DNA: TGTGCCAGCAGTTTATCCCAGGGGGCCGTTGCCGGGGAGCTGTTTTTT.

The V call is TRBV2, the J call TRBJ2-3; TRBD2 agrees at 10 bases. The V gene end was trimmed by 6 bases and the J gene end by 2 bases; junction bases not matched to a gene: 11. From germline, CDR1 is SNHLY and CDR2 FYNNEI. The CDR3 sequence is 17 residues long. CDR3: CASSGFSGTSATDTQYF. The DNA for the CDR3 is TGTGCCAGCAGCGGATTTTCCGGGACTAGCGCCACAGATACGCAGTATTTT. Variable domain in full (rest from reference TRBV2 and TRBJ2-3): EPEVTQTPSHQVTQMGQEVILRCVPISNHLYFYWYRQILGQKVEFLVSFYNNEISEKSEIFDDQFSVERPDGSNFTLKIRSTKLEDSAMYFCASSGFSGTSATDTQYFGPGTRLTVL.

This clone was seen a handful of times. This rearrangement joins TRBV29-1 to TRBJ1-2; 9 positions agree with TRBD1. The V gene end was trimmed by 5 bases and the J gene end by 7 bases; junction bases not matched to a gene: 5. The CDR3 loop spans 12 amino acids. CDR1 is SQVTM, CDR2 ANQGSEA, per germline. The CDR3 here is CSVRTGDLGYTF. The CDR3 nucleotides read TGCAGCGTTCGGACAGGGGATCTTGGCTACACCTTC.

The chain carries TRBV11-2 and TRBJ1-6; D is possibly TRBD1 (5 bases). There are 13 residues in the CDR3. The V gene lost 1 base and the J gene lost 10 bases, with 8 bases spanning the gap. Per germline, CDR1 SGHAT and CDR2 FQNNGV. The CDR3, as DNA: TGTGCCAGCAGCTTAGGGTCAGGGTCACCCCTCCACTTT. Translating gives CASSLGSGSPLHF.

CDR3 loop: CASMWGGQEKLFF. The CDR3, as DNA: TGTGCCAGCATGTGGGGGGGGCAGGAAAAACTGTTTTTT. The genes are TRBV2 and TRBJ1-4, with D tentatively TRBD1 (6 bases). Trimming cost V 7 bases and J 8 bases, with 14 bases left between them. The CDR3 consists of 13 residues. Germline-derived CDR1 and CDR2 are SNHLY and FYNNEI. The entire variable domain, with the rest obtained from reference TRBV2 and TRBJ1-4, is as follows: EPEVTQTPSHQVTQMGQEVILRCVPISNHLYFYWYRQILGQKVEFLVSFYNNEISEKSEIFDDQFSVERPDGSNFTLKIRSTKLEDSAMYFCASMWGGQEKLFFGSGTQLSVL.

The chain links TRBV4-2 to TRBJ2-5, with D unresolved. CDR3 length equals 15 residues. The V gene lost 1 base and the J gene lost 1 base, with 10 bases spanning the gap. Germline CDR1 reads LGHNA; CDR2 reads YNFKEQ. The CDR3 bases are TGTGCCAGCAGCCAAGTATTGAGGTTCCAAGAGACCCAGTACTTC. Amino acid sequence: CASSQVLRFQETQYF.

V and J are TRBV19 and TRBJ1-2; D unclear. CDR1 is LNHDA, CDR2 SQIVND, per germline (reference sequence). The V gene lost 6 bases and the J gene lost 8 bases, with 19 bases spanning the gap. The CDR3 extends over 14 amino acids. CDR3 sequence reads: CASRTVSGIGGYTF. CDR3 coding DNA: TGTGCCAGTAGAACCGTCTCAGGAATTGGAGGCTACACCTTC.

This sequence joins TRBV7-6 and TRBJ1-1, with TRBD1 identical over 8 bases. The CDR3 totals 17 residues. The germline V gene has CDR1 SGHVS and CDR2 FNYEAQ. The V and J ends lost 0 bases and 1 base, in that order; junction bases with no gene match: 7. CDR3 sequence reads: CASSLAAAGTGNTEAFF. In DNA, the CDR3 is TGTGCCAGCAGCTTAGCGGCCGCCGGGACAGGGAACACTGAAGCTTTCTTT.

This rearrangement joins TRBV19 to TRBJ2-3; TRBD2 matches at 7 bases. CDR1 is LNHDA, CDR2 SQIVND, per germline (reference sequence). CDR3 length equals 14 residues. The ends lost 6 bases at V and 3 bases at J; junction bases unmatched: 6. The CDR3 is CASSWGGVTDTQYF. For the CDR3, the DNA is TGTGCCAGTAGCTGGGGGGGTGTTACAGATACGCAGTATTTT.

The rearrangement links TRBV6-4 to TRBJ2-2; TRBD2 is a possible D gene (6 bases). Trimming removed 7 bases from V and 3 bases from J, with 12 bases in between. Germline V gives CDR1 MRHNA, CDR2 SNTAGT. This CDR3 is built from 14 residues. CDR3 nucleotides: TGTGCCAGCAAAAATAGCGGAGACACCGGGGAGCTGTTTTTT. Residues: CASKNSGDTGELFF.

This clone occurred once. The V gene is TRBV19, the J gene TRBJ2-1, with 8 bases that match TRBD1. This CDR3 is built from 13 residues. Germline CDR1 is LNHDA and CDR2 is SQIVND (reference sequence). J gave up 7 bases and V 4 bases, and 3 bases lay outside the gene matches. The CDR3 sequence is CASSRTGRNEQFF. The DNA for the CDR3 is TGTGCCAGTAGTAGGACAGGGAGGAATGAGCAGTTCTTC.

This clone has more than one count but fewer than ten. This same CDR3 is encoded by further DNA sequences in the sample. The V call is TRBV5-1, the J call TRBJ1-1; D call uncertain. V was clipped by 0 bases and J by 0 bases, with 3 bases between them. Germline CDR1 is SGHRS and CDR2 is YFSETQ. The CDR3 covers 13 residues. The CDR3 sequence is CASSLAVNTEAFF. The CDR3 DNA sequence: TGCGCCAGCAGCTTGGCGGTGAACACTGAAGCTTTCTTT. The entire variable domain, with the rest obtained from reference TRBV5-1 and TRBJ1-1, is as follows: KAGVTQTPRYLIKTRGQQVTLSCSPISGHRSVSWYQQTPGQGLQFLFEYFSETQRNKGNFPGRFSGRQFSNSRSEMNVSTLELGDSALYLCASSLAVNTEAFFGQGTRLTVV.

V and J are TRBV13 and TRBJ1-1, with 7 positions matching TRBD1. The CDR3 consists of 15 residues. J was trimmed by 0 bases and V by 8 bases; bases with no gene match: 9. CDR1 and CDR2 from the germline V gene are PRHDT and FYEKMQ (reference sequence). CDR3 sequence reads: CASVSTGAMNTEAFF. In DNA form, the CDR3 reads TGTGCCAGCGTATCTACAGGGGCGATGAACACTGAAGCTTTCTTT.

The chain joins TRBV11-2 to TRBJ2-5; 11 nucleotides match TRBD2. Germline V CDR1 and CDR2: SGHAT, FQNNGV. The CDR3 totals 17 residues. The J segment lost 3 bases and the V segment lost 6 bases, leaving 12 bases of the junction unmatched. CDR3: CASSPGASGGPKETQYF. In DNA, the CDR3 is TGTGCCAGCAGTCCAGGGGCTAGCGGGGGGCCAAAAGAGACCCAGTACTTC.

This clone was detected once. The rearrangement joins TRBV11-2 to TRBJ2-1; D is possibly TRBD2 (7 bases). CDR1 and CDR2 from the germline V gene are SGHAT and FQNNGV. V lost 5 bases and J lost 5, with 19 bases in between. This CDR3 is 16 amino acids long. CDR3 protein: CASSPSKGRGNNEQFF. The CDR3 DNA follows: TGTGCCAGCAGCCCATCAAAGGGGAGGGGGAACAATGAGCAGTTCTTC.

The rearrangement links TRBV19 to TRBJ2-1; 10 bases line up with TRBD1. Germline V lookup: CDR1 LNHDA, CDR2 SQIVND (reference sequence). The junction had 4 bases not matched to a gene; V was cut back by 5 bases and J by 3 bases. The length of the CDR3 is 15 residues. The CDR3 loop is CASSPGQGNYNEQFF. In nucleotides, the CDR3 is TGTGCCAGTAGTCCGGGACAGGGGAACTACAATGAGCAGTTCTTC.

As DNA, the CDR3 is TGTGCCAGCAGCTGGCTGGCGGGGGGAGCTTTCTTT. Its protein product is CASSWLAGGAFF. This chain connects TRBV7-9 to TRBJ1-1; weak D call: TRBD1 (5 bases). V lost 4 bases and J lost 10, with 13 bases in between. The germline gives CDR1 SEHNR, CDR2 FQNEAQ (reference sequence). CDR3 length: 12 residues.

J is TRBJ1-2 and V is TRBV3-1 (or the pseudogene TRBV3-2); possibly TRBD1 for D (5 bases). Germline CDR1 reads LGHDT; CDR2 reads YNNKEL (reference sequence). Trimming stripped 1 base from V and 8 bases from J, with 11 bases between. The CDR3 has 13 residues. CDR3 region: CASSQVQGYGYTF. CDR3 sequence (DNA): TGTGCCAGCAGCCAAGTCCAGGGTTACGGCTACACCTTC.

The CDR3 here is CASSLQGSGQPQHF. CDR3 nucleotides: TGTGCCAGCAGTCTACAGGGTTCAGGTCAGCCCCAGCATTTT. This sequence joins TRBV27 and TRBJ1-5; a possible D gene is TRBD1 (6 bases). Germline-derived CDR1 and CDR2 are MNHEY and SMNVEV (reference sequence). Deletions cut 5 bases from V and 6 bases from J, with 14 bases between. The CDR3 sequence is 14 residues long.

The chain combines TRBV4-1 with TRBJ2-7; no clear D. Germline V lookup: CDR1 MGHRA, CDR2 YSYEKL. V was pared by 1 base and J by 2 bases, with 12 bases between. The CDR3 runs to 15 residues. CDR3 sequence reads: CASSQGTWATYEQYF. The CDR3, as DNA: TGCGCCAGCAGCCAAGGAACTTGGGCGACCTACGAGCAGTACTTC.

V usage is TRBV6-5 and J usage is TRBJ1-1; D gene uncertain. Trimming left V 5 bases short and J 1 base short, with 8 bases between. Per the germline V gene, CDR1 is MNHEY and CDR2 is SVGAGI. This CDR3 spans 13 amino acids. Written as DNA, the CDR3 is TGTGCCAGCAGTACTCACAGGAACACTGAAGCTTTCTTT. As protein: CASSTHRNTEAFF.

This clone appeared a few times. The chain joins TRBV18 to TRBJ2-5; D is uncertain. The CDR3 consists of 14 residues. Trimming removed 4 bases from V and 2 bases from J, with 11 bases in between. Germline CDR1 and CDR2: KGHSH and LQKENI. The CDR3 here is CASSLGRTQETQYF. The CDR3, as DNA: TGTGCCAGCTCACTGGGCAGAACTCAAGAGACCCAGTACTTC.